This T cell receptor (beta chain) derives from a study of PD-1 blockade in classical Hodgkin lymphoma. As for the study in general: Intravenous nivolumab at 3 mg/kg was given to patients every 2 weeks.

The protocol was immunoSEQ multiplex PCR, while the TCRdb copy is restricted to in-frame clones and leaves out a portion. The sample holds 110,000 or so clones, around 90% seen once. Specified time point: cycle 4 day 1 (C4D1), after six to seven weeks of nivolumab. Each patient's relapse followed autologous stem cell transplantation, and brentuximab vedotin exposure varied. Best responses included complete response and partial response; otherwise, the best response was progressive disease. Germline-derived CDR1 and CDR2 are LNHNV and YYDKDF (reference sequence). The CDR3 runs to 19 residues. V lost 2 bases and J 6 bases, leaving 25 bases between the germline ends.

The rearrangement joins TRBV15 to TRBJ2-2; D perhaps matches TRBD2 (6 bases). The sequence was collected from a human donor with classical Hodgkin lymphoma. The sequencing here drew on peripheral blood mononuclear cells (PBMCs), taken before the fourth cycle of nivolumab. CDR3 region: CATSRRPEYRDLSPGELFF. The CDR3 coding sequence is TGTGCCACCAGCAGAAGACCAGAATACCGGGACTTATCACCCGGGGAGCTGTTTTTT. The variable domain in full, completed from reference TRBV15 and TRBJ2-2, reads DAMVIQNPRYQVTQFGKPVTLSCSQTLNHNVMYWYQQKSSQAPKLLFHYYDKDFNNEADTPDNFQSRRPNTSFCFLDIRSPGLGDTAMYLCATSRRPEYRDLSPGELFFGEGSRLTVL.